This TCR beta chain is drawn from a study of T cell responses to AZD1222 COVID-19 vaccine. Study-wide results and caveats: Spike-specific TCRs gained breadth and depth after people received two AZD1222 doses.

Germline CDR1 and CDR2: SEHNR and FQNEAQ (reference sequence). The CDR3 totals 10 residues. Trimming stripped 7 bases from V and 6 bases from J, with 3 bases between. Measured with immunoSEQ multiplex PCR; TCRdb has only the in-frame clones, and not every one. Among more than 150,000 clones listed, approximately 86% were seen once. Details on this clone: Its antigen is not known.

This chain links TRBV7-9 with TRBJ2-2; D is ambiguous. The sequence was collected from an adult in good health. Sample: peripheral blood, taken on day 0 of AZD1222 vaccination. CDR3 in amino acids: CASTSGELFF. The CDR3 DNA is TGTGCCAGCACTTCCGGGGAGCTGTTTTTT.